Presented here are 28 T cell receptor beta chains from one specimen sequenced in a study of PD-1 blockade in classical Hodgkin lymphoma (dated by TCRdb to about 2020). The time point label, as the study defines it: cycle 4 day 1 (C4D1), after less than seven weeks of nivolumab. All trial patients had relapsed after autologous stem cell transplantation, with cohorts A, B and C differing in prior brentuximab vedotin exposure. The library was made by the immunoSEQ multiplex PCR assay. The immuneACCESS repertoire file appears here via TCRdb, limited to in-frame rearrangements. These files lack a portion of the clones; in checked studies, under half of the deficit traces to unresolved V genes, and the cause of the others is not known. The sample contains about 21,000 clones, 80% of them found a single time. The top ten clonotypes cover approximately 20% of the sample. Sequenced here: peripheral blood mononuclear cells (PBMCs), sampled before the fourth cycle of nivolumab. Source of these receptors: a human donor with classical Hodgkin lymphoma.

The genes are TRBV27 and TRBJ2-7; 7 bases agree with TRBD2. V dropped 4 bases and J dropped 10; count of bases not matched to a gene: 1. The CDR3 consists of 10 residues. CDR1 MNHEY and CDR2 SMNVEV come from the germline V gene (reference sequence). The CDR3 nucleotides are TGTGCCAGCAGTTCGGGGGGACAGTACTTC. Translated, it gives CASSSGGQYF.

The gene calls are TRBV5-1 and TRBJ1-2; the match to TRBD1 covers 8 bases. The CDR3 has 14 residues. Germline CDR1 SGHRS, CDR2 YFSETQ. J lost 7 bases, V lost 0 bases, and 5 bases had no gene match. The CDR3 here is CASSLDGQGGGYTF. The CDR3 bases are TGCGCCAGCAGCTTGGATGGACAGGGCGGTGGCTACACCTTC.

The rearrangement links TRBV2 to TRBJ1-5, with TRBD1 matching 7 bases. CDR1 and CDR2 from the germline V gene are SNHLY and FYNNEI. The CDR3 is 14 residues long. V lost 7 bases to trimming and J lost 4 bases; unmatched junction nucleotides: 7. CDR3 nucleotide sequence: TGTGCCAGCATTAGCCAGGGGGGAAATCAGCCCCAGCATTTT. Translated: CASISQGGNQPQHF.

V and J are TRBV4-1 and TRBJ2-2; no definite D call. Per germline, CDR1 MGHRA and CDR2 YSYEKL. The CDR3 runs 14 residues. V was pared by 4 bases and J by 2 bases, with 8 bases between. CDR3 bases: TGCGCCAGCAGCCCCCAGACTAACACCGGGGAGCTGTTTTTT. The encoded protein is CASSPQTNTGELFF.

The rearrangement uses TRBV7-6 and TRBJ2-5; 9 nucleotides agree with TRBD1. The CDR3 sequence is 15 residues long. J lost 4 bases, V lost 4 bases, and 7 bases had no gene match. Germline CDR1 is SGHVS and CDR2 is FNYEAQ. The CDR3 bases are TGTGCCAGCAGCTCTACACAGGGGGCGGGAGAGACCCAGTACTTC. This gives the protein CASSSTQGAGETQYF.

This sequence joins TRBV29-1 and TRBJ1-1; tentatively, D is TRBD1 (6 bases). Germline CDR1 is SQVTM and CDR2 is ANQGSEA. CDR3 length: 13 amino acids. Trimming left V 4 bases short and J 6 bases short, with 15 bases between. CDR3 sequence: CSVGLGARAEAFF. Written as DNA, the CDR3 is TGCAGCGTTGGTCTGGGGGCGCGGGCTGAAGCTTTCTTT.

The V call is TRBV7-9, the J call TRBJ2-5; 12 nucleotides line up with TRBD1. Gene TRBJ2-7 matches the end of the DNA better, so the J call may be wrong. Germline V gene lookup returns CDR1 SEHNR and CDR2 FQNEAQ (reference sequence). There are 16 residues in the CDR3. The CDR3 protein is CASSAYRDRGRYEQYF. CDR3 in DNA: TGTGCCAGCAGCGCATACCGGGACAGGGGGCGATACGAGCAGTACTTC.

The J gene is TRBJ2-7, the V gene TRBV2; D may be TRBD1 (5 bases). Germline CDR1 SNHLY, CDR2 FYNNEI. CDR3 length: 13 amino acids. Trimming took 3 bases from V and 4 from J, leaving 10 bases between them. The CDR3 spells CASSESRVYEQYF. DNA of the CDR3: TGTGCCAGCAGTGAGAGCAGGGTATACGAGCAGTACTTC. The full variable domain, in which reference TRBV2 and TRBJ2-7 provide the parts outside the CDR3, is EPEVTQTPSHQVTQMGQEVILRCVPISNHLYFYWYRQILGQKVEFLVSFYNNEISEKSEIFDDQFSVERPDGSNFTLKIRSTKLEDSAMYFCASSESRVYEQYFGPGTRLTVT.

The J gene is TRBJ1-2, the V gene TRBV14; 9 bases agree with TRBD1. CDR1 is SGHDN, CDR2 FVKESK, per germline. V was clipped by 1 base and J by 5 bases; unmatched bases: 5. The CDR3 is 15 amino acids. CDR3 protein: CASSQVGTGIYGYTF. The CDR3 DNA is TGTGCCAGCAGCCAAGTTGGGACAGGGATTTATGGCTACACCTTC.

The V call is TRBV30, the J call TRBJ1-4; D not certain. With 1 base removed from V and 7 bases from J, the gap between germline ends came to 16 bases. In germline, CDR1 is GTSNPN, CDR2 SVGIG (reference sequence). There are 15 residues in the CDR3. CDR3 residues: CAWSDPGSYGEKLFF. CDR3 in DNA: TGTGCCTGGAGTGACCCAGGCAGCTACGGTGAAAAACTGTTTTTT. The whole variable domain, filled in from reference TRBV30 and TRBJ1-4, reads SQTIHQWPATLVQPVGSPLSLECTVEGTSNPNLYWYRQAAGRGLQLLFYSVGIGQISSEVPQNLSASRPQDRQFILSSKKLLLSDSGFYLCAWSDPGSYGEKLFFGSGTQLSVL.

This clone was seen a single time. The chain links TRBV27 to TRBJ2-7, with 7 bases matching TRBD2. The CDR3 is 15 amino acids. V trimming: 3 bases; J trimming: 4 bases; junction bases outside the gene matches: 9. Germline CDR1 MNHEY, CDR2 SMNVEV (reference sequence). CDR3 protein: CASSFEAGAPYEQYF. CDR3 nucleotides: TGTGCCAGCAGTTTCGAGGCGGGAGCCCCATACGAGCAGTACTTC.

This clone was observed a few times. The chain links TRBV20-1 to TRBJ1-1, with D hard to call. V gave up 2 bases and J gave up 1 base, with 2 bases separating them. Germline CDR1 DFQATT, CDR2 SNEGSKA (reference sequence). The CDR3 is 11 amino acids. CDR3 protein: CSARRNTEAFF. The CDR3 region has the DNA TGCAGTGCTAGACGGAACACTGAAGCTTTCTTT.

The chain links TRBV9 to TRBJ1-2; TRBD1 is a possible D gene (6 bases). CDR3 size: 19 residues. Germline V gene lookup returns CDR1 SGDLS and CDR2 YYNGEE. V was clipped by 4 bases and J by 5 bases, with 30 bases between them. CDR3 loop: CASSLPSPGHTKAWYGYTF. For the CDR3, the DNA is TGTGCCAGCAGCCTACCCTCGCCGGGACACACCAAGGCCTGGTATGGCTACACCTTC.

This clone showed up just a few times. The chain combines TRBV7-9 with TRBJ2-7; 7 bases line up with TRBD1. The V and J ends lost 4 bases and 6 bases, in that order; junction bases with no gene match: 9. Looked up from germline, CDR1 is SEHNR and CDR2 is FQNEAQ (reference sequence). The CDR3 sequence is 14 residues long. The CDR3 coding sequence is TGTGCCAGCAGCTCACAGGGACAGAGAACCGAGCAGTACGTC. It translates to CASSSQGQRTEQYV.

This clone came up a few times. The chain employs TRBV19 and TRBJ2-6; D not certain. Trimming removed 2 bases from V and 2 bases from J, with 4 bases in between. The CDR3 runs 14 residues. Looked up from germline, CDR1 is LNHDA and CDR2 is SQIVND (reference sequence). CDR3 sequence reads: CASSIRTGANVLTF. In nucleotides, the CDR3 is TGTGCCAGTAGTATAAGAACTGGGGCCAACGTCCTGACTTTC.

This clone was detected once. The chain uses TRBV28 and TRBJ1-2; D gene unclear. The CDR3 totals 12 residues. The V end was cut by 4 bases, the J end by 14 bases, with 17 bases between. Germline V gene data show CDR1 as MDHEN and CDR2 as SYDVKM. The CDR3 DNA follows: TGTGCCAGCAGTTCCCCGGGCCTAGCCGGAACCTTC. Translated, it gives CASSSPGLAGTF.

The rearrangement joins TRBV5-5 to TRBJ2-3; a weak D match, TRBD2 (6 bases). The CDR3 is made up of 15 amino acids. Trimming left V 2 bases short and J 1 base short, with 11 bases between. CDR1 is SGHKS and CDR2 is YYEKEE in the germline V gene (reference sequence). The CDR3 spells CASSFGGFGTDTQYF. CDR3 DNA sequence: TGTGCCAGCAGCTTCGGGGGATTCGGCACAGATACGCAGTATTTT. Using reference TRBV5-5 and TRBJ2-3 for the parts outside the CDR3, the full variable domain is DAGVTQSPTHLIKTRGQQVTLRCSPISGHKSVSWYQQVLGQGPQFIFQYYEKEERGRGNFPDRFSARQFPNYSSELNVNALLLGDSALYLCASSFGGFGTDTQYFGPGTRLTVL.

The count of this clone is one. In DNA, the CDR3 is TGTGCCAGCAGCCAAGAGGCCTTGGCGAATGAGCAGTTCTTC. It translates to CASSQEALANEQFF. The chain uses TRBV4-2 and TRBJ2-1, with D uncertain. The germline CDR1 and CDR2 sequences are LGHNA and YNFKEQ. The V and J ends lost 0 bases and 7 bases respectively, with 10 bases between them. There are 14 residues in the CDR3.

This clone was picked up one time. This rearrangement joins TRBV11-2 to TRBJ1-1; D not certain. Germline-derived CDR1 and CDR2 are SGHAT and FQNNGV. The ends were cut back, 2 bases at V and 1 base at J, with 17 bases in the middle. There are 17 residues in the CDR3. As DNA, the CDR3 is TGTGCCAGCAGCTTATTCAGGTACCCAAGACAGAACACTGAAGCTTTCTTT. This codes for CASSLFRYPRQNTEAFF.

The V gene is TRBV19, the J gene TRBJ1-6; possibly TRBD1 for D (6 bases). Trimming took 7 bases from V and 4 from J, leaving 11 bases between them. Germline V lookup: CDR1 LNHDA, CDR2 SQIVND (reference sequence). The CDR3 sequence is 14 residues long. DNA of the CDR3: TGTGCCAGTAAGGAGGACAGTTATAATTCACCCCTCCACTTT. Translated: CASKEDSYNSPLHF. The full variable domain, rest sourced from reference TRBV19 and TRBJ1-6, is DGGITQSPKYLFRKEGQNVTLSCEQNLNHDAMYWYRQDPGQGLRLIYYSQIVNDFQKGDIAEGYSVSREKKESFPLTVTSAQKNPTAFYLCASKEDSYNSPLHFGNGTRLTVT.

This rearrangement joins TRBV2 to TRBJ2-7, with D hard to call. Germline V gene data show CDR1 as SNHLY and CDR2 as FYNNEI. This CDR3 is 10 amino acids long. CDR3 nucleotides: TGTGTGTCAAACGGGCACGAGCAGTACTTC. This translates into CVSNGHEQYF.

The chain links TRBV5-1 to TRBJ1-2, with D unresolved. In germline, CDR1 is SGHRS, CDR2 YFSETQ. V lost 2 bases and J 8 bases, leaving 13 bases between the germline ends. This CDR3 spans 13 amino acids. The CDR3 DNA reads as TGCGCCAGCAGCTTCGATCCTGGAGGGGGCTACACCTTC. The encoded protein is CASSFDPGGGYTF.

This chain connects TRBV6-6 to TRBJ1-5, with D possibly being TRBD1 (6 bases). Germline V lookup: CDR1 MNHNY, CDR2 SVGAGI (reference sequence). CDR3 length equals 16 residues. Trimming stripped 6 bases from V and 7 bases from J, with 22 bases between. CDR3 amino acids: CASRSRGGATRQPQHF. The CDR3, as DNA: TGTGCCAGCAGGAGTCGTGGGGGGGCAACCCGACAGCCCCAGCATTTT.

The genes are TRBV10-2 and TRBJ2-7; D remains ambiguous. This CDR3 region has 11 residues. V was shortened by 2 bases and J by 10 bases, with 9 bases between the two germline ends. Looked up from germline, CDR1 is WSHSY and CDR2 is SAAADI. CDR3 sequence (DNA): TGCGCCAGCAGTGAGGGAGAACCACAGTACTTC. Amino acid sequence: CASSEGEPQYF.

The chain combines TRBV27 with TRBJ2-1, with D uncertain. Germline lookup yields CDR1 MNHEY and CDR2 SMNVEV (reference sequence). V dropped 6 bases and J dropped 0 bases, with 9 bases sitting between them. The CDR3 contains 14 residues. CDR3 loop: CASRVRHSYNEQFF. The CDR3 nucleotides read TGTGCCAGCAGGGTTCGCCACTCCTACAATGAGCAGTTCTTC.

The chain links TRBV6-5 to TRBJ1-4, with TRBD1 matching 9 bases. CDR1 is MNHEY, CDR2 SVGAGI, per germline. Trimming cost V 5 bases and J 7 bases; bases outside gene matches: 8. CDR3 length equals 15 residues. CDR3 DNA sequence: TGTGCCAGCAGTCAATCCGGGACAGGGTTTGAAAAACTGTTTTTT. This sequence encodes CASSQSGTGFEKLFF.

The CDR3, as DNA: TGCGCCAGCAGCTCGGACAAGAACACTGAAGCTTTCTTT. Protein product: CASSSDKNTEAFF. This rearrangement joins TRBV5-1 to TRBJ1-1; D may be TRBD1 (5 bases). V gave up 3 bases and J gave up 1 base, with 7 bases separating them. The CDR3 runs 13 residues. CDR1 SGHRS and CDR2 YFSETQ come from the germline V gene.

The chain has TRBV6-6 and TRBJ2-5; D unclear. The CDR3 is 14 amino acids. The V end lost 0 bases, the J end lost 2 bases, and 7 bases lay between the germline ends. The germline gives CDR1 MNHNY, CDR2 SVGAGI (reference sequence). CDR3 amino acids: CASSYSHRQETQYF. DNA for the CDR3: TGTGCCAGCAGTTACTCGCACAGACAAGAGACCCAGTACTTC.